What follows are 6 T cell receptor beta chains derived from one specimen sequenced in a study of T cell clonality in common variable immunodeficiency. The table came from immunoSEQ multiplex PCR; TCRdb's copy has only in-frame clones and leaves some out. The profile covers some 50,000 clones, none occurring a single time. Sequencing was performed on peripheral blood mononuclear cells. Receptors were obtained from a person between 18 and 75 years old in good health.

Ten or more counts support this clone. The CDR3 is CASPHLGAFNEKLFF. The sequenced CDR3 bases are TGCGCCAGCCCCCACCTAGGGGCGTTTAATGAAAAA. The chain employs TRBV23-1 and TRBJ1-4, with a tentative D call TRBD1 (5 bases). The read ends 3 residues before the CDR3 terminus; that terminus is restored from the germline J gene. TRBV23-1 is an ORF; its function is uncertain. This CDR3 spans 15 amino acids. The ends were cut back, 8 bases at V and 4 bases at J, with 17 bases in the middle.

This clone has at least ten counts. The sequenced fragment ends 3 residues before the CDR3 boundary, so the rest is inferred from the germline J gene. The chain is built from TRBV20-1 and TRBJ2-2, with 8 bases matching TRBD1. In germline, CDR1 is DFQATT, CDR2 SNEGSKA (reference sequence). CDR3 length: 13 amino acids. V was clipped by 5 bases and J by 2 bases; unmatched bases: 1. The CDR3 loop reads CSADRGNTGELFF. CDR3 bases read: TGCAGTGCTGACAGGGGAAACACCGGGGAG.

In its sample, this clone was seen many times. The read comes to an end 3 residues before the CDR3 does, leaving the germline J gene to fill in the end. The genes are TRBV20-1 and TRBJ2-2; TRBD1 matches 7 bases. CDR1 and CDR2 (germline): DFQATT, SNEGSKA (reference sequence). CDR3 length: 12 amino acids. The J segment lost 6 bases and the V segment lost 6 bases, leaving 4 bases of the junction unmatched. CDR3 DNA (partial): TGCAGTGCGATAGACAGGGCCGGGGAG. This codes for CSAIDRAGE. The full CDR3 protein reads CSAIDRAGELFF.

In its sample, this clone was seen many times. The germline gene is not matched at one end of the junction; a read error may be the cause. The CDR3 goes on 3 residues after the read ends, and that part is filled in from the germline J gene. The chain carries TRBV4-2 and TRBJ2-5, with 8 bases lining up with TRBD2. Per the germline V gene, CDR1 is LGHNA and CDR2 is YNFKEQ. The CDR3 has 18 residues. The CDR3 reads CASSQDRGAGAIEETQYF. CDR3 DNA (partial): TGCGCCAGCAGCCAAGATCGGGGAGCGGGGGCAATTGAGGAGACC.

This clone was seen ten or more times. The read ends 3 residues shy of where the CDR3 ends; the end is completed using the germline J gene. The chain recombines TRBV7-6 with TRBJ1-6, with unresolved D. V lost 1 base, J lost 10 bases, and 8 bases lay in between. The CDR3 totals 13 residues. Germline CDR1 reads SGHVS; CDR2 reads FNYEAQ. The CDR3: CASSLDAGSPLHF. The CDR3 bases that were read are TGTGCCAGCAGCTTAGATGCAGGATCACCC.

This clone has ten or more counts. The CDR3 end is not reached by the read, which stops 3 residues before it; the germline J gene fills it in. The rearrangement uses TRBV6-1 and TRBJ2-1; D is undetermined. Germline V gene lookup returns CDR1 MNHNS and CDR2 SASEGT. V lost 2 bases and J 5 bases, leaving 10 bases between the germline ends. This CDR3 has 14 amino acids. The CDR3 loop reads CASSEHLLNNEQFF. The covered CDR3 bases are TGTGCCAGCAGTGAACACTTGCTAAACAATGAG.